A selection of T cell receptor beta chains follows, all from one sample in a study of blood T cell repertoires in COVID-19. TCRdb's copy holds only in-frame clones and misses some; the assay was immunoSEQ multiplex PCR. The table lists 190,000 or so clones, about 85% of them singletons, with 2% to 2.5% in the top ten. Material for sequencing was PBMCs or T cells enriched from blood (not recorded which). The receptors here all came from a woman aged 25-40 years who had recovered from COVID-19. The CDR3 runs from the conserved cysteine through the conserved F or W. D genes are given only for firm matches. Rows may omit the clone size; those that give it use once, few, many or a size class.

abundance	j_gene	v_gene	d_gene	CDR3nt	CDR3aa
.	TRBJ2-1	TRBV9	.	TGTGCCAGCAGCGTAGAGGGGATCTACAATGAGCAGTTCTTC	CASSVEGIYNEQFF
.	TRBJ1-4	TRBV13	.	TGTGCCAGCACTTCTAGGATATCTAATGAAAAACTGTTTTTT	CASTSRISNEKLFF
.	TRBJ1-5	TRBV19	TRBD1	TGTGCCAGTAGTATGGGCAGGGGGTGGAACAATCAGCCCCAGCATTTT	CASSMGRGWNNQPQHF
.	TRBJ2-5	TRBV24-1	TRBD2	TGTGCCACCAGTGATTTCGGGGGGGTACAGACCCAGTACTTC	CATSDFGGVQTQYF
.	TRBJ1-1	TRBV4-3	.	TGCGCCAGCAGCCAAGAGTGGAGCCCCCGCAAGAACACTGAAGCTTTCTTT	CASSQEWSPRKNTEAFF
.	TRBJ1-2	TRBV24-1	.	TGTGCCACCAGTGATTCCGGGACTATCTATGGCTACACCTTC	CATSDSGTIYGYTF
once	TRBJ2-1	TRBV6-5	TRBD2	TGTGCCAGCAGCAGACTAGCGGGAGCGGCTGAGCAGTTCTTC	CASSRLAGAAEQFF
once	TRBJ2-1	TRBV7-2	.	TGTGCCAGCAGCTCAACAGTATACAATGAGCAGTTCTTC	CASSSTVYNEQFF
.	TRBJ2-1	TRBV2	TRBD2	TGTGCCAGCAGGATGGGAGGGGACAATGAGCAGTTCTTC	CASRMGGDNEQFF
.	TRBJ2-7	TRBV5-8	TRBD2	TGTGCCAGCGGACTAGCGGGCTCCTACGAGCAGTACTTC	CASGLAGSYEQYF